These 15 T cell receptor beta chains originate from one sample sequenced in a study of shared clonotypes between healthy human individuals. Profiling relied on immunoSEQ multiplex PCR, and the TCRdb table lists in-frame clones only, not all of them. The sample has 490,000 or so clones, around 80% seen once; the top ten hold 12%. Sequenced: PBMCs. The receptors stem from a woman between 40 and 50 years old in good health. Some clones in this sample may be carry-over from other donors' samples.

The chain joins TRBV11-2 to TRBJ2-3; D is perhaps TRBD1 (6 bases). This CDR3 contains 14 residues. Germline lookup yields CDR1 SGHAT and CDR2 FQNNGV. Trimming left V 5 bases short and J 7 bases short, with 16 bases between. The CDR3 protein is CASSLGQSPNTQYF. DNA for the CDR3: TGTGCCAGCAGCCTCGGACAGTCCCCCAATACGCAGTATTTT. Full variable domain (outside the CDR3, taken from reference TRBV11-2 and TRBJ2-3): EAGVAQSPRYKIIEKRQSVAFWCNPISGHATLYWYQQILGQGPKLLIQFQNNGVVDDSQLPKDRFSAERLKGVDSTLKIQPAKLEDSAVYLCASSLGQSPNTQYFGPGTRLTVL.

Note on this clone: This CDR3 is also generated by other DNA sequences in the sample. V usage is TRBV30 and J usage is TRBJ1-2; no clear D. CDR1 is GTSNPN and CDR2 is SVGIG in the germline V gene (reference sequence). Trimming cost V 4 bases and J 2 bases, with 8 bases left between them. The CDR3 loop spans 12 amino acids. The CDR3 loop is CAWNPGNYGYTF. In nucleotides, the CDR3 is TGTGCCTGGAACCCTGGCAACTATGGCTACACCTTC.

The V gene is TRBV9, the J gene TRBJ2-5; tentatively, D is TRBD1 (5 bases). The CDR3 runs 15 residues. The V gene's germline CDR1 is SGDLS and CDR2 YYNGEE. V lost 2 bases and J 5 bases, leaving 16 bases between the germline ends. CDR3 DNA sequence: TGTGCCAGCAGCGTTAAGGGCCAGGGTCACGAGACCCAGTACTTC. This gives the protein CASSVKGQGHETQYF. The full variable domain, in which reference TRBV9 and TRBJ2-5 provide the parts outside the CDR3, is DSGVTQTPKHLITATGQRVTLRCSPRSGDLSVYWYQQSLDQGLQFLIQYYNGEERAKGNILERFSAQQFPDLHSELNLSSLELGDSALYFCASSVKGQGHETQYFGPGTRLLVL.

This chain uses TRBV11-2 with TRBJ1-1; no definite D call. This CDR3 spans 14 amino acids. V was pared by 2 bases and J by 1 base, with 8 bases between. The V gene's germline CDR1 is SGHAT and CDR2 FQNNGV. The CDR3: CASSLFRSNTEAFF. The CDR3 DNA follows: TGTGCCAGCAGCTTATTCAGGTCGAACACTGAAGCTTTCTTT.

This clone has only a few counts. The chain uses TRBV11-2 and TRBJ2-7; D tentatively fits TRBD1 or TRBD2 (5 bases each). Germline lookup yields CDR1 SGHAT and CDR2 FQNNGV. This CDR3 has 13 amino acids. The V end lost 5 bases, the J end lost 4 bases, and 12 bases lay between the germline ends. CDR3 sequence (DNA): TGTGCCAGCAGCCACTTTGGGGGTTACGAGCAGTACTTC. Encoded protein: CASSHFGGYEQYF.

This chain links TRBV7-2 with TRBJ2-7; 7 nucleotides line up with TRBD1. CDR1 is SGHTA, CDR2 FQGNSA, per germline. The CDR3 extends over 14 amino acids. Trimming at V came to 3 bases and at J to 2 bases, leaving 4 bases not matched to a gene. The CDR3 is CASSFGTVTYEQYF. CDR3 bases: TGTGCCAGCAGCTTCGGGACAGTTACCTACGAGCAGTACTTC.

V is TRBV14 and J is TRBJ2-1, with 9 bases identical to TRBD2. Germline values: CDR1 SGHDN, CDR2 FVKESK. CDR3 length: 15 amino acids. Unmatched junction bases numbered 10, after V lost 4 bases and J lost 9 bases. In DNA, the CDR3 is TGTGCCAGCAGCCGAATGGCGGGAGGGCCGGGTGAGCAGTTCTTC. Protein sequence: CASSRMAGGPGEQFF.

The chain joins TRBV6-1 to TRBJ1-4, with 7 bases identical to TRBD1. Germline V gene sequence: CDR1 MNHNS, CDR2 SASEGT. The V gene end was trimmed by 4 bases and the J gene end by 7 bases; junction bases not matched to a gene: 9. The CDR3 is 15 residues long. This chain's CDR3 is CASSGYRGRSEKLFF. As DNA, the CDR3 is TGTGCCAGCAGTGGGTACAGGGGACGGAGTGAAAAACTGTTTTTT.

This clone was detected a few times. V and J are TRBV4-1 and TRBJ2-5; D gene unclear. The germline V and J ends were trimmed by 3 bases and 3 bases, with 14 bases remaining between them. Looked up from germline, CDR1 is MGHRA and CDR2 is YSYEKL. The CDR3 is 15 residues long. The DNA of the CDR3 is TGCGCCAGCAGCCAGACTCGAGGACGGGAAGAGACCCAGTACTTC. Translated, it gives CASSQTRGREETQYF.

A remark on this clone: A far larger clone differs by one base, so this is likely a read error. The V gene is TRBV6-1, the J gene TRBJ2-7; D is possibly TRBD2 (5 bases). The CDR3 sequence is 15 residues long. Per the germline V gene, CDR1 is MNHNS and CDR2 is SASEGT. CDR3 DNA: TGTGTCAGCAGTGAAGTAGGGAGAAACTCCTACGAGCAGTACTTC. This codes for CVSSEVGRNSYEQYF.

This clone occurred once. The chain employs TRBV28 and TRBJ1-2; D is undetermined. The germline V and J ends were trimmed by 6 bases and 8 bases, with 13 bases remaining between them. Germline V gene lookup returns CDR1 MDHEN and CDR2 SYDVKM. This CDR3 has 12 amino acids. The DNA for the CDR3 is TGTGCCAGCAGCACGGGAGAGCGGGGCTACACCTTC. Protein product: CASSTGERGYTF.

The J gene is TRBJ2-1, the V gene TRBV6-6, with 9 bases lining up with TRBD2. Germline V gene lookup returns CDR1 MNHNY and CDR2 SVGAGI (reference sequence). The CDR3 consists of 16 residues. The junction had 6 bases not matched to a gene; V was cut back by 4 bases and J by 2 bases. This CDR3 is CASSFHLAGPYNEQFF. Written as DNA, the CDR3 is TGTGCCAGCAGTTTCCATCTAGCGGGGCCCTACAATGAGCAGTTCTTC.

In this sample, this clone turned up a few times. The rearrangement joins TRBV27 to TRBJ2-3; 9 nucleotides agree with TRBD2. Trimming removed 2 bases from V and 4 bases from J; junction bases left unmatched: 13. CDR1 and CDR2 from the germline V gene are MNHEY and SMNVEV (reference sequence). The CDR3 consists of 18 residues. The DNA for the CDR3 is TGTGCCAGCAGTTTAGTGGGCCTAGCGGGATCGGGGGCAGATACGCAGTATTTT. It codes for CASSLVGLAGSGADTQYF.

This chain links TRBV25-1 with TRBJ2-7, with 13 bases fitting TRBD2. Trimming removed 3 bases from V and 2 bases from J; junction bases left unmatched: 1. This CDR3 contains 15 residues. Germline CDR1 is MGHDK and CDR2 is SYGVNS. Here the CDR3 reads CASSETSGRTYEQYF. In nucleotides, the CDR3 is TGTGCCAGCAGTGAGACTAGCGGGAGGACCTACGAGCAGTACTTC.

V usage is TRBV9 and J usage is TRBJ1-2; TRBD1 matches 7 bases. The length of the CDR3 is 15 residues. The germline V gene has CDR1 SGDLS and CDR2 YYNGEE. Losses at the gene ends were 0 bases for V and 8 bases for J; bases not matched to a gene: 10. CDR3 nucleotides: TGTGCCAGCAGCGTAGAGGGCAGGGGGTTTTGGGGCTACACCTTC. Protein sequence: CASSVEGRGFWGYTF.